This passage covers 21 T cell receptor beta chains from one sample sequenced in a study of T cells in Graves' hyperthyroidism and ophthalmopathy (dated by TCRdb to the late 2010s). The method behind the library was multiplex PCR. Instrument on record: Illumina HiSeq 2000. The TCR beta CDR3 regions were amplified from RNA transcripts. For the first round of RT-PCR on the TCR CDR3, the HTBI primer set was used together with the Qiagen OneStep RT-PCR kit. The public sequencing data were trimmed at Q25 with fastp and processed into clonotypes with MiXCR by TCRdb, which kept only in-frame beta chains. All rows with the same CDR3 protein become a single entry with the most common DNA and genes. For this sample there are about 380,000 distinct CDR3 sequences; 15% to 20% appear just once. The ten largest clones add up to around two fifths of the sample. The sequencing sample was made of blood. The receptor source for this set is a man aged 18 to 30 with Graves' ophthalmopathy.

With respect to this clonotype: This may stem from a read error, because a much larger clone lies one nucleotide away. The J gene is TRBJ2-1, the V gene TRBV6-2 or TRBV6-3; 11 nucleotides agree with TRBD1. CDR3 size: 17 residues. Germline CDR1 and CDR2: MNHEY and SVGEGT. CDR3 coding DNA: TGTGCCAGCAGTACCCCCCGGGGCGGACAGGGGGCAAATGGGCAGTTCTTC. Translating it yields CASSTPRGGQGANGQFF.

About this clonotype: This sequence may be a read error, since a much larger clone differs from it by one base. This chain connects TRBV28 to TRBJ1-2; D gene ambiguous. Germline CDR1 reads MDHEN; CDR2 reads SYDVKM. The CDR3 is 14 amino acids. Between the trimmed V and J ends, which lost 10 bases and 3 bases, there was a span of 18 bases. The CDR3 here is CATTLNVPYYGYTF. CDR3 sequence (DNA): TGTGCCACGACCCTAAATGTCCCCTACTATGGCTACACCTTC.

The chain links TRBV5-6 to TRBJ2-3; 8 positions match TRBD2. The CDR3 is made up of 15 amino acids. J gave up 2 bases and V 6 bases, and 8 bases lay outside the gene matches. Per the germline V gene, CDR1 is SGHDT and CDR2 is YYEEEE. The CDR3 DNA is TGTGCCAGCACCAACTTAGCGGGGCCCACAGATACGCAGTATTTT. Amino acid sequence: CASTNLAGPTDTQYF. The complete variable domain, with remaining parts taken from reference TRBV5-6 and TRBJ2-3, reads DAGVTQSPTHLIKTRGQQVTLRCSPKSGHDTVSWYQQALGQGPQFIFQYYEEEERQRGNFPDRFSGHQFPNYSSELNVNALLLGDSALYLCASTNLAGPTDTQYFGPGTRLTVL.

This clonotype was counted at least ten times. This rearrangement joins TRBV27 to TRBJ1-1; 9 nucleotides match TRBD1. This CDR3 has 16 residues. Germline V gene lookup returns CDR1 MNHEY and CDR2 SMNVEV (reference sequence). With 5 bases clipped from V and 5 bases from J, the junction kept 12 bases outside the gene matches. CDR3 bases: TGTGCCAGCAGTATCACAGGGGGCAGTGGAAGGACTGAAGCTTTCTTT. Its translation is CASSITGGSGRTEAFF.

The chain combines TRBV2 with TRBJ1-1; D possibly corresponds to TRBD1 (5 bases). Germline V gene lookup returns CDR1 SNHLY and CDR2 FYNNEI. V was clipped by 7 bases and J by 1 base, with 13 bases between them. The CDR3 contains 14 residues. CDR3 DNA: TGTGCCAGCAAGGGCGGGGGGGGGAACACTGAAGCTTTCTTT. This gives the protein CASKGGGGNTEAFF.

This clonotype was observed once. This rearrangement joins TRBV6-2 or TRBV6-3 to TRBJ1-2; weak D call: TRBD1 (5 bases). This CDR3 has 15 residues. The V and J ends lost 7 bases and 2 bases respectively, with 17 bases between them. Germline lookup yields CDR1 MNHEY and CDR2 SVGEGT. The CDR3 nucleotides are TGTGCCAGCACTCCCGTAGGGACCTCAAACTATGGCTACACCTTC. Residues: CASTPVGTSNYGYTF.

This clonotype was seen many times. The V gene is TRBV27, the J gene TRBJ2-1; a weak D match, TRBD1 (6 bases). CDR1 and CDR2 from the germline V gene are MNHEY and SMNVEV (reference sequence). This CDR3 has 14 amino acids. V lost 2 bases and J 8 bases, leaving 13 bases between the germline ends. The CDR3 DNA sequence: TGTGCCAGCAGTTTAGGGGGCCCGTGGGATGAGCAGTTCTTC. It encodes CASSLGGPWDEQFF.

This clonotype showed up just a few times. V and J are TRBV6-1 and TRBJ2-2; TRBD1 is a possible D gene (5 bases). The V end lost 3 bases, the J end lost 0 bases, and 14 bases lay between the germline ends. The CDR3 contains 17 residues. Germline V gene data show CDR1 as MNHNS and CDR2 as SASEGT. CDR3 sequence: CASSEGRVLTNTGELFF. The CDR3 nucleotides are TGTGCCAGCAGTGAGGGCAGGGTCCTTACGAACACCGGGGAGCTGTTTTTT.

There are a few counts of this clonotype. V usage is TRBV28 and J usage is TRBJ2-7; D is perhaps TRBD1 or TRBD2 (6 bases each). With 6 bases removed from V and 6 bases from J, the gap between germline ends came to 24 bases. The germline gives CDR1 MDHEN, CDR2 SYDVKM. The CDR3 contains 16 residues. The CDR3 loop reads CASRPPLQGGGGEQYF. DNA for the CDR3: TGTGCCAGCAGACCCCCGTTACAGGGAGGAGGTGGCGAGCAGTACTTC.

This clonotype was seen repeatedly, ten times or more. The chain joins TRBV12-3 or TRBV12-4 to TRBJ1-2; D is ambiguous. V gave up 0 bases and J gave up 0 bases, with 14 bases separating them. This CDR3 has 17 residues. CDR3 DNA sequence: TGTGCCAGCAGTTTAGCGGACCGGATCAGAGCTAACTATGGCTACACCTTC. Translation gives CASSLADRIRANYGYTF.

Concerning this clonotype: With a much larger clone just one base away, this may be a read error. The chain couples TRBV12-3 or TRBV12-4 to TRBJ2-1; D is ambiguous. The CDR3 is 16 amino acids. The CDR3 protein is CVSSSNSLSSYNEQFF. DNA of the CDR3: TGTGTCAGCAGTTCTAACAGCCTCTCCTCCTATAATGAGCAGTTCTTC.

Many counts were recorded for this clonotype. J is TRBJ2-7 and V is TRBV12-3 or TRBV12-4; D remains ambiguous. There are 13 residues in the CDR3. Trimming shortened V by 6 bases and J by 6 bases, and 15 bases separated the two germline ends. The CDR3 protein is CASSQVLPGEQYF. CDR3 DNA: TGTGCCAGCAGCCAAGTCCTCCCGGGCGAGCAGTACTTC.

This clonotype was seen at least ten times. J is TRBJ1-1 and V is TRBV28; TRBD1 is a possible D gene (5 bases). The germline V gene encodes CDR1 MDHEN and CDR2 SYDVKM. CDR3 size: 15 residues. V was clipped by 4 bases and J by 3 bases, with 15 bases between them. The CDR3 protein is CASSSRPGGDTEAFF. CDR3 sequence (DNA): TGTGCCAGCAGTTCCAGGCCCGGGGGGGACACTGAAGCTTTCTTT.

This clonotype was picked up a small number of times. The chain combines TRBV6-5 with TRBJ2-7; 8 bases map to TRBD2. Germline values: CDR1 MNHEY, CDR2 SVGAGI. The CDR3 has 16 residues. The trim removed 2 bases at V and 7 bases at J, leaving 13 bases unmatched. CDR3 sequence: CASSYLGGGRKGEQYF. The DNA of the CDR3 is TGTGCCAGCAGTTACCTCGGGGGGGGGCGAAAGGGTGAGCAGTACTTC.

This clonotype came up many times. The chain combines TRBV29-1 with TRBJ1-2, with D hard to call. The CDR3 loop spans 14 amino acids. V lost 1 base to trimming and J lost 4 bases, with 13 bases between them. The germline V gene has CDR1 SQVTM and CDR2 ANQGSEA. CDR3 nucleotide sequence: TGCAGCGTTGAAGCGACCACCGGGAGCTATGGCTACACCTTC. Translating gives CSVEATTGSYGYTF. Full variable domain (remainder filled in from reference TRBV29-1 and TRBJ1-2): SAVISQKPSRDICQRGTSLTIQCQVDSQVTMMFWYRQQPGQSLTLIATANQGSEATYESGFVIDKFPISRPNLTFSTLTVSNMSPEDSSIYLCSVEATTGSYGYTFGSGTRLTVV.

This clonotype was detected many times. V and J are TRBV7-3 and TRBJ1-5, with D uncertain. Germline CDR1 reads SGHTA; CDR2 reads FQGTGA. V was shortened by 1 base and J by 4 bases, with 5 bases between the two germline ends. This CDR3 has 13 residues. CDR3 coding DNA: TGTGCCAGCAGCTTAAACGTTAATCAGCCCCAGCATTTT. Its protein is CASSLNVNQPQHF.

This clonotype was counted at least ten times. V gene TRBV27 combines with J gene TRBJ2-4; D could derive from TRBD1 or TRBD2 (5 bases each). This CDR3 has 14 amino acids. Trimming shortened V by 9 bases and J by 5 bases, and 17 bases separated the two germline ends. Germline V lookup: CDR1 MNHEY, CDR2 SMNVEV (reference sequence). The CDR3 coding sequence is TGTGCCAGTAGTGAGAGGGGCTCCCAAAACATTCAGTACTTC. Translation: CASSERGSQNIQYF.

This clonotype was observed a single time. Since a much larger clone is just one base distant, this may be a read error. The chain uses TRBV2 and TRBJ2-5, with D perhaps TRBD1 or TRBD2 (5 bases each). The CDR3 covers 15 residues. CDR1 and CDR2 from the germline V gene are SNHLY and FYNNEI. The V and J ends lost 6 bases and 0 bases respectively, with 14 bases between them. The DNA for the CDR3 is TGTGCCAGCAGCAGGGATATGGGGGACCAAGAGACCCAGTACTTC. Amino acids: CASSRDMGDQETQYF.

This chain connects TRBV15 to TRBJ1-2, with TRBD1 as a possible D gene (5 bases). Germline V gene sequence: CDR1 LNHNV, CDR2 YYDKDF (reference sequence). The CDR3 is 12 residues long. V lost 3 bases, J lost 5 bases, and 7 bases lay in between. The CDR3 nucleotides read TGTGCCACCAGCAGGGACAAATATGGCTACACCTTC. Its translation is CATSRDKYGYTF.

The sample holds many counts of this clonotype. V usage is TRBV11-2 and J usage is TRBJ2-1; D gene uncertain. V was shortened by 6 bases and J by 7 bases, with 19 bases between the two germline ends. The CDR3 is 15 residues long. CDR1 is SGHAT, CDR2 FQNNGV, per germline. This CDR3 is CASRSAFGPENEQFF. CDR3 coding DNA: TGTGCCAGCAGATCCGCCTTCGGCCCAGAGAATGAGCAGTTCTTC.

This clonotype showed up many times. The chain uses TRBV12-3 or TRBV12-4 and TRBJ1-2; possibly TRBD1 for D (5 bases). This CDR3 is built from 15 residues. V lost 0 bases and J lost 0, with 8 bases in between. The CDR3 is CASSLAGEANYGYTF. The CDR3 region has the DNA TGTGCCAGCAGTTTAGCGGGGGAAGCTAACTATGGCTACACCTTC.